This TCR beta chain emerged from a study of post-analysis software for immune sequencing data. Whole-study results and caveats: Elevated frequency relative to controls characterized several TRBV segments in patients, TRBV5-6, TRBV5-1 and TRBV20-1 among them. F measure grouped same-batch samples tightly together.

The V gene's germline CDR1 is MNHEY and CDR2 SVGAGI. CDR3 length: 14 amino acids. This clonotype occurred once. The antigen remains undetermined. An end of the junction differs from the germline gene, which may be a read error. Unique molecular identifiers were carried by the TCR beta cDNA libraries. The T cell input of roughly 0.9 to 11 million gave roughly 0.5 million cDNA molecules. One entry per CDR3 protein, called by TCRdb with MiXCR from the PCR reads. The sample yields roughly 570,000 distinct CDR3 sequences, around 31% seen once. Sequenced: blood. The TCR sequence derives from a girl between 2 and 17 years old with multiple sclerosis. V and J are TRBV6-5 and TRBJ1-2, with D perhaps matching TRBD1 (5 bases). In DNA, the CDR3 is TGTGCCGGCAGTCGACCCGGGACCGTGTATGGCTACACCTTC. It codes for CAGSRPGTVYGYTF.